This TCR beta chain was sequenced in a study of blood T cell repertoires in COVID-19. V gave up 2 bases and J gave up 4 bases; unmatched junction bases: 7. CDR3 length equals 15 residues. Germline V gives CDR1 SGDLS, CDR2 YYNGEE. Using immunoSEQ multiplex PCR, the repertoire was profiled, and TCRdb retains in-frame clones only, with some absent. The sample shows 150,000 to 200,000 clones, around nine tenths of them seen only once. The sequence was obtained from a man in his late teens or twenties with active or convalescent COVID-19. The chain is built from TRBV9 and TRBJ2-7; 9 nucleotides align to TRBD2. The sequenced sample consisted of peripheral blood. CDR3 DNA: TGTGCCAGCAGCGTTAGCGGGAGCCAGTGGTACGAGCAGTACTTC. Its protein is CASSVSGSQWYEQYF.